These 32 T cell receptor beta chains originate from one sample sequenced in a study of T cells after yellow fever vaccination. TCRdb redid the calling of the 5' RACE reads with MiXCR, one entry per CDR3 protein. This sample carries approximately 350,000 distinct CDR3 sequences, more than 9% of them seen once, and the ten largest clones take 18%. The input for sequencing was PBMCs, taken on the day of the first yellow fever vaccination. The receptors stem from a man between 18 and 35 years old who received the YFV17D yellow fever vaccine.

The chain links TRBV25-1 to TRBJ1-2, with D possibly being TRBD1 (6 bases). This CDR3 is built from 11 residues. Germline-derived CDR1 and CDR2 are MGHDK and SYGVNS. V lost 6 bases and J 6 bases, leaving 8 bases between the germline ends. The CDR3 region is CASRGGDGYTF. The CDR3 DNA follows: TGTGCCAGCAGGGGGGGCGATGGCTACACCTTC.

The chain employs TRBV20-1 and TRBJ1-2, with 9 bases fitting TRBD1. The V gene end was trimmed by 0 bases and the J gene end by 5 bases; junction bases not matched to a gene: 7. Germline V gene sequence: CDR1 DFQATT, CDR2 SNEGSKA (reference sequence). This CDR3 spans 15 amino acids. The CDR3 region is CSARDSGGQGYGYTF. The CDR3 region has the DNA TGCAGTGCTAGAGATTCAGGGGGACAGGGATATGGCTACACCTTC.

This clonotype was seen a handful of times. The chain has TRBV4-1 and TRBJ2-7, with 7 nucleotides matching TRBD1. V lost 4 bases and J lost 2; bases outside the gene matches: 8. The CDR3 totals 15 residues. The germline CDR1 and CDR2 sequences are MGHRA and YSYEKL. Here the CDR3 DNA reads TGCGCCAGCAGCCTCGACCGGGACAGACCCTACGAGCAGTACTTC. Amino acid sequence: CASSLDRDRPYEQYF.

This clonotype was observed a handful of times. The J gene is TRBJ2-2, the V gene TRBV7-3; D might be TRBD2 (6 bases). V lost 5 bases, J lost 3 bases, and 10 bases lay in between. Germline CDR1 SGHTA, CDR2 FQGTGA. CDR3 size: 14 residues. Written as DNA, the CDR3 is TGTGCCAGCAGCCAGGGACTTTACACCGGGGAGCTGTTTTTT. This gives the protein CASSQGLYTGELFF.

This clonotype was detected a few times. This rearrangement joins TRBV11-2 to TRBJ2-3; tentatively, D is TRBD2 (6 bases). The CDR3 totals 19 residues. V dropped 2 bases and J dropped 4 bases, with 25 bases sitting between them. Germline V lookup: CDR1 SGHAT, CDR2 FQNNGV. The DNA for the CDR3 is TGTGCCAGCAGCTTAACCCCCCCCAACTTGCGGGGATGGTCAGATACGCAGTATTTT. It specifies CASSLTPPNLRGWSDTQYF.

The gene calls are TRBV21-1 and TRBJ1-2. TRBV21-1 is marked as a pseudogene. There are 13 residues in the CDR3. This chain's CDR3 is CASRDGRNYGYTF. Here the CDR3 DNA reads TGTGCCAGCAGGGACGGACGGAACTATGGCTACACCTTC.

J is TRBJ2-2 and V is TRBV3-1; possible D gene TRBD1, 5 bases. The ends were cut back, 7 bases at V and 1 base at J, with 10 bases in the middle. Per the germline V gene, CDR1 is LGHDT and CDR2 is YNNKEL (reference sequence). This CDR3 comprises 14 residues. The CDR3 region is CASTLGVNTGELFF. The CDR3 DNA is TGTGCCAGCACCCTAGGGGTGAACACCGGGGAGCTGTTTTTT.

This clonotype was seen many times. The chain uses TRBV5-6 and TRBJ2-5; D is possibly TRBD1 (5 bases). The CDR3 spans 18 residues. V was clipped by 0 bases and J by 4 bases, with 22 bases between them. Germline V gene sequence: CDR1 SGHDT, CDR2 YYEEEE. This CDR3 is CASSLARASRSGGETQYF. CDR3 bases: TGTGCCAGCAGCTTGGCCAGGGCATCACGGTCGGGTGGAGAGACCCAGTACTTC.

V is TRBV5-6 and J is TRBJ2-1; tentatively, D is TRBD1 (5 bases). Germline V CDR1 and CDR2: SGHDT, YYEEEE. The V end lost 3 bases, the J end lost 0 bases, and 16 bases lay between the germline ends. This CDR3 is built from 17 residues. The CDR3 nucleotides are TGTGCCAGCAGCTACCGTGCAGGGCCCCTCTCCTACAATGAGCAGTTCTTC. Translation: CASSYRAGPLSYNEQFF.

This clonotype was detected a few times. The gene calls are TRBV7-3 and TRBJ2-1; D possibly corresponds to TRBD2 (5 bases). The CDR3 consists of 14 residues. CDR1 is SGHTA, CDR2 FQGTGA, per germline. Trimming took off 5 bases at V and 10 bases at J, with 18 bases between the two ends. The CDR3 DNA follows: TGTGCCAGCAGCCCGAGGACGGGGAGTCGCGAGCAGTTCTTC. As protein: CASSPRTGSREQFF.

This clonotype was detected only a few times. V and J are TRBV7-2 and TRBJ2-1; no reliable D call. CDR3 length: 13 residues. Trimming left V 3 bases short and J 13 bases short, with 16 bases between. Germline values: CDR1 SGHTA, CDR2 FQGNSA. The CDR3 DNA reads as TGTGCCAGCAGCTTTCACCTACCGCCGGATCAGTTCTTC. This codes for CASSFHLPPDQFF.

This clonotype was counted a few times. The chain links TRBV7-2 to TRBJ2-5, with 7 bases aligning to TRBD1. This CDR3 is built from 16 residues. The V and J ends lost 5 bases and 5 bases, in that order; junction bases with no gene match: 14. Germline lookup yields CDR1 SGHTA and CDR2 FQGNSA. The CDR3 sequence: CASSQSMGQPPETQYF. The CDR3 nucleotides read TGTGCCAGCAGCCAGTCAATGGGACAGCCCCCGGAGACCCAGTACTTC.

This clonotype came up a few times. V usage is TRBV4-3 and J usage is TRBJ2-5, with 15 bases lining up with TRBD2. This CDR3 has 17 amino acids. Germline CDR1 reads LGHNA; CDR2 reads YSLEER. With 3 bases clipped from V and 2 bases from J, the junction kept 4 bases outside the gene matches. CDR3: CASSQGLAGGLQETQYF. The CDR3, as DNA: TGCGCCAGCAGCCAGGGACTAGCGGGGGGCCTTCAAGAGACCCAGTACTTC.

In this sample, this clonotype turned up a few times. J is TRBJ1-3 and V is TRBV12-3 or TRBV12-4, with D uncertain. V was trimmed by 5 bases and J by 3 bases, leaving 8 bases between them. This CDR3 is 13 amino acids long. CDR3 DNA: TGTGCCAGCAGTCCGGCAGGTGGAAACACCATATATTTT. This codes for CASSPAGGNTIYF.

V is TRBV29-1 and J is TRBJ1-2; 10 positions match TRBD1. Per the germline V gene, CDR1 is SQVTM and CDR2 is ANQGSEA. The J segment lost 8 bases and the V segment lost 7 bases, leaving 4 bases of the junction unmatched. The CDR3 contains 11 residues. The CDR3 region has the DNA TGCAGCGGTGGGACAGGGGACGGCTACACCTTC. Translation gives CSGGTGDGYTF.

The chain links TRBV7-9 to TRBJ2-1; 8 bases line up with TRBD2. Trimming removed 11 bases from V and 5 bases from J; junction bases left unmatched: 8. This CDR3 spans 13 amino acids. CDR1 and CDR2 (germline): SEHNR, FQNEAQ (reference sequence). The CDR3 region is CADTGGGNNEQFF. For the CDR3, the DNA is TGTGCCGATACTGGCGGGGGGAACAATGAGCAGTTCTTC.

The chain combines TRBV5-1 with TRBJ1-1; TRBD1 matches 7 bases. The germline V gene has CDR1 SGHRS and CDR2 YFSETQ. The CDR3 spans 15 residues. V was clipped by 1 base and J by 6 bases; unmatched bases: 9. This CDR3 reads CASSLIPGQDPEAFF. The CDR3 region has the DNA TGCGCCAGCAGCTTGATACCTGGACAGGACCCTGAAGCTTTCTTT.

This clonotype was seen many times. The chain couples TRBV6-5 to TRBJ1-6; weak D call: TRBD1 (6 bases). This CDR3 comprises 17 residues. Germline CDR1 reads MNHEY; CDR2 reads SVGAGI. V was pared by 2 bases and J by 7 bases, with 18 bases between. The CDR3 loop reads CASSYAFSQGQNSPLHF. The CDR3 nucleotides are TGTGCCAGCAGTTACGCCTTTTCTCAGGGGCAAAATTCACCCCTCCACTTT.

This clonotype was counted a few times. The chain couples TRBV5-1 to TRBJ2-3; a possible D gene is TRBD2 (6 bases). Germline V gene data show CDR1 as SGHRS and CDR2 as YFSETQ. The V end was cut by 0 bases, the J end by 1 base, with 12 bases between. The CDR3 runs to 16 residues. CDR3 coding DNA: TGCGCCAGCAGCTTGGGAGAGGGCGGGGGCACAGATACGCAGTATTTT. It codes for CASSLGEGGGTDTQYF. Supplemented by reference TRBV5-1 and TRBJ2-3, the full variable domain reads KAGVTQTPRYLIKTRGQQVTLSCSPISGHRSVSWYQQTPGQGLQFLFEYFSETQRNKGNFPGRFSGRQFSNSRSEMNVSTLELGDSALYLCASSLGEGGGTDTQYFGPGTRLTVL.

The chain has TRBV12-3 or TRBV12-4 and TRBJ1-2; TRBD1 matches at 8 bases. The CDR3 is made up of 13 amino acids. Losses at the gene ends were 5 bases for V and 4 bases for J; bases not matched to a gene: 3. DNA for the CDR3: TGTGCCAGCAGTGTTGGGACAGGCTATGGCTACACCTTC. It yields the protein CASSVGTGYGYTF.

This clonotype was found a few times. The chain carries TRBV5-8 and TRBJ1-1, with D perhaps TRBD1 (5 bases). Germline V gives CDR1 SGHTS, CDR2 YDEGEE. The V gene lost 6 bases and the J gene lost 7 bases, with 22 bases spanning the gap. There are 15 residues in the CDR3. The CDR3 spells CASTPWDASTLEAFF. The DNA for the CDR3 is TGTGCCAGCACCCCATGGGACGCCAGCACACTTGAAGCTTTCTTT.

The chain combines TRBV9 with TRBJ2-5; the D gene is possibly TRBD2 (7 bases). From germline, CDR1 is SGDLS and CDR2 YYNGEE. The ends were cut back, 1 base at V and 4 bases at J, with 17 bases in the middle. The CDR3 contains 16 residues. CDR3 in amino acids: CASSVLGGGLVETQYF. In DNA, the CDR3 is TGTGCCAGCAGCGTATTGGGAGGGGGTCTCGTAGAGACCCAGTACTTC.

The CDR3 nucleotides are TGCAGTGCTACTAGGACAGGAGGGGTCTACGAGCAGTACTTC. This encodes CSATRTGGVYEQYF. V is TRBV20-1 and J is TRBJ2-7; a possible D gene is TRBD1 (7 bases). Trimming removed 4 bases from V and 3 bases from J, with 16 bases in between. The CDR3 totals 14 residues. Germline V CDR1 and CDR2: DFQATT, SNEGSKA (reference sequence).

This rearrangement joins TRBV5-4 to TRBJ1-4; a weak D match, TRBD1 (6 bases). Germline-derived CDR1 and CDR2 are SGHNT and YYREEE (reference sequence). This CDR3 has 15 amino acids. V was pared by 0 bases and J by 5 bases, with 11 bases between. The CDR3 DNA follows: TGTGCCAGCAGCTTGGAAACAGGGAAGAATGAAAAACTGTTTTTT. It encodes CASSLETGKNEKLFF.

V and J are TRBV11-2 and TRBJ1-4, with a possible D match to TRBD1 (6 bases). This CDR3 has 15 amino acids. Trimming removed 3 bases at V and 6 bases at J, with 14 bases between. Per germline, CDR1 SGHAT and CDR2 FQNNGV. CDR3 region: CASSFNNRVDEKLFF. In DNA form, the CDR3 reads TGTGCCAGCAGCTTTAATAACAGGGTGGATGAAAAACTGTTTTTT.

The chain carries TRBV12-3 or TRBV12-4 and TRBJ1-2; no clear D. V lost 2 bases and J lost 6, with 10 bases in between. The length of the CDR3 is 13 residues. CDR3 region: CASSLFVGNGYTF. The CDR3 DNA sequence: TGTGCCAGCAGTTTATTTGTAGGGAATGGCTACACCTTC.

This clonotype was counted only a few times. This CDR3 reads CSARVHEYEQYV. The DNA for the CDR3 is TGCAGTGCTAGAGTCCATGAATACGAGCAGTACGTC. The chain is built from TRBV20-1 and TRBJ2-7; the D is unclear. CDR3 length equals 12 residues. V shed 1 base and J shed 4 bases, with 8 bases lying between them. Germline lookup yields CDR1 DFQATT and CDR2 SNEGSKA (reference sequence).

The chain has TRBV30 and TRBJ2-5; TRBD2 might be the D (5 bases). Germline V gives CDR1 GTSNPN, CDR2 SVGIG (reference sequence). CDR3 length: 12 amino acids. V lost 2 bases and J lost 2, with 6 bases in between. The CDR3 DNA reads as TGTGCCTGGAGTTCGGGACAAGAGACCCAGTACTTC. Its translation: CAWSSGQETQYF. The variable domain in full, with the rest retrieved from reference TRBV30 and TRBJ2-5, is SQTIHQWPATLVQPVGSPLSLECTVEGTSNPNLYWYRQAAGRGLQLLFYSVGIGQISSEVPQNLSASRPQDRQFILSSKKLLLSDSGFYLCAWSSGQETQYFGPGTRLLVL.

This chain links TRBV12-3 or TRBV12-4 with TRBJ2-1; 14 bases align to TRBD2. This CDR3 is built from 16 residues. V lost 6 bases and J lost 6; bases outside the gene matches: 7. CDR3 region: CASRPPGTSGGNEQFF. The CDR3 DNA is TGTGCCAGCAGGCCGCCCGGGACTAGCGGGGGCAATGAGCAGTTCTTC.

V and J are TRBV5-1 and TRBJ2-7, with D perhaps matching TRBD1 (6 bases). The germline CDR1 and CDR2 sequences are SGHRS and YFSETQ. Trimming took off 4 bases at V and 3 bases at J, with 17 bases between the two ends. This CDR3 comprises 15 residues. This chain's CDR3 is CASSLETGTFYEQYV. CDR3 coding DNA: TGCGCCAGCAGCCTGGAGACCGGGACATTCTACGAGCAGTACGTC.

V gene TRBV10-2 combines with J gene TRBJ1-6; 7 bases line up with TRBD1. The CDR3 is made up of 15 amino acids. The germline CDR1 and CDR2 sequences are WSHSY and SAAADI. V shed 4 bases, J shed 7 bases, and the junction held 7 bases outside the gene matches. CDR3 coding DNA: TGCGCCAGCAGTGTCACCGGGACAGCAAATTCACCCCTCCACTTT. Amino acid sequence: CASSVTGTANSPLHF.

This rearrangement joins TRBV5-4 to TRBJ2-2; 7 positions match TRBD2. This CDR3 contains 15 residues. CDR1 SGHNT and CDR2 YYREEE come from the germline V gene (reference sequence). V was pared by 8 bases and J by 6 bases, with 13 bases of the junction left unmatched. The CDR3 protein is CARGPGGVGAGELFF. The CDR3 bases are TGTGCCAGGGGCCCTGGGGGGGTAGGGGCCGGGGAGCTGTTTTTT.